Ten or more counts support the clone carrying this T cell receptor beta chain. Antigen unknown. Template switching added a universal primer site; cDNA carried unique molecular identifiers. TCRdb recomputed calls from the 5' RACE reads with MiXCR, one row per CDR3 protein. The sample has about 660,000 distinct CDR3 sequences, less than 10% seen once. The data were obtained in a study of identical twins. Study-wide findings and caveats: High-abundance cord blood beta clonotypes had fewer insertions; memory repertoires showed none. Among monozygotic twins, out-of-frame TCR alpha sharing exceeded what models predicted.

Everyone who donated was a healthy Caucasian. V was clipped by 3 bases and J by 1 base, with 13 bases between them. The CDR3 runs 16 residues. Germline values: CDR1 LNHNV, CDR2 YYDKDF (reference sequence). A further study also used this sample, focusing on yellow fever vaccine responses in identical twins.

The material sequenced was PBMCs. The sequence came from a woman under 30 in good health. The chain employs TRBV15 and TRBJ1-3; D gene uncertain. This CDR3 reads CATSSIMEVSGNTIYF. CDR3 nucleotides: TGTGCCACCAGCAGTATTATGGAGGTTTCTGGAAACACCATATATTTT.